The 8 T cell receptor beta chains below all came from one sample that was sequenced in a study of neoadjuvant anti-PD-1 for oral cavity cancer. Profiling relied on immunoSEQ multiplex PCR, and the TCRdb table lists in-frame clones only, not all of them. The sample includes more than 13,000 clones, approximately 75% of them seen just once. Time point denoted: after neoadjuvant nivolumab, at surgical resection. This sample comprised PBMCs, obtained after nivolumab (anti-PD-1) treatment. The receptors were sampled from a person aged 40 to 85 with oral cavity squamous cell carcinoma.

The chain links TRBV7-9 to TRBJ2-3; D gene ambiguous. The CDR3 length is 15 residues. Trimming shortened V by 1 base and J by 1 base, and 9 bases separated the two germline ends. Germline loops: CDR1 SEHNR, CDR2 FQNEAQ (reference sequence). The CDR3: CASSLVEPGTDTQYF. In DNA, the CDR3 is TGTGCCAGCAGCTTAGTAGAACCAGGCACAGATACGCAGTATTTT.

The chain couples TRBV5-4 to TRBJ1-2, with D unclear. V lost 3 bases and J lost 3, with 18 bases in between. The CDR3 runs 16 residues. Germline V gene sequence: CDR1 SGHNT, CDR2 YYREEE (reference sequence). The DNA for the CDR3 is TGTGCCAGCAGCTCCATAGCTTCGGGTAACGACTATGGCTACACCTTC. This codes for CASSSIASGNDYGYTF.

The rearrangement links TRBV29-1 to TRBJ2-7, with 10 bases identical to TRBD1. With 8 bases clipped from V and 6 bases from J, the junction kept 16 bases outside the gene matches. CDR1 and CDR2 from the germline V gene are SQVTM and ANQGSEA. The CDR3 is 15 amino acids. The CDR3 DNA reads TGCAGCTTTGGGGATTCCGGGACAGGGGTGGCCGAGCAGTACTTC. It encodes CSFGDSGTGVAEQYF.

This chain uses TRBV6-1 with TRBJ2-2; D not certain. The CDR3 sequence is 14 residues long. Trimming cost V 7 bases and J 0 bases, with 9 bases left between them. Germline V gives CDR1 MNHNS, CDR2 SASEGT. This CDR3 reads CASTIGANTGELFF. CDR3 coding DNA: TGTGCCAGCACTATCGGCGCGAACACCGGGGAGCTGTTTTTT.

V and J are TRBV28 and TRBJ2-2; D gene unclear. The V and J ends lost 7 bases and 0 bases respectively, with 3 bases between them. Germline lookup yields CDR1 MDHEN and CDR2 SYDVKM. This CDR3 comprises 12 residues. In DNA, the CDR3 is TGTGCCAGCACCCCGAACACCGGGGAGCTGTTTTTT. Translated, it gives CASTPNTGELFF.

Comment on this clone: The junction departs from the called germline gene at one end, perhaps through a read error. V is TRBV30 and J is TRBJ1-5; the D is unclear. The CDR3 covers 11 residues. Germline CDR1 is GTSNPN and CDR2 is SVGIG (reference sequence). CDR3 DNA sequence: TGTGCCTGGAGTGCAGGCACCATAGTGTATTTT. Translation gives CAWSAGTIVYF.

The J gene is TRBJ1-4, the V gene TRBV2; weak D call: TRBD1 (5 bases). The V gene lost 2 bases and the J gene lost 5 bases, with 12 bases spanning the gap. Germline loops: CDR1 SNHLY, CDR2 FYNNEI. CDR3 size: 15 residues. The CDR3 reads CASSELMGTNEKLFF. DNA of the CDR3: TGTGCCAGCAGTGAATTGATGGGGACGAATGAAAAACTGTTTTTT.

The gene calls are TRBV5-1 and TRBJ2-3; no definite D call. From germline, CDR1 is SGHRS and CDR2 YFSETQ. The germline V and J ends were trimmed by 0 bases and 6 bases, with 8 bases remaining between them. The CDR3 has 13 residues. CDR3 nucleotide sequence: TGCGCCAGCAGCTTGGCGCTAGTGGATACGCAGTATTTT. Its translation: CASSLALVDTQYF.